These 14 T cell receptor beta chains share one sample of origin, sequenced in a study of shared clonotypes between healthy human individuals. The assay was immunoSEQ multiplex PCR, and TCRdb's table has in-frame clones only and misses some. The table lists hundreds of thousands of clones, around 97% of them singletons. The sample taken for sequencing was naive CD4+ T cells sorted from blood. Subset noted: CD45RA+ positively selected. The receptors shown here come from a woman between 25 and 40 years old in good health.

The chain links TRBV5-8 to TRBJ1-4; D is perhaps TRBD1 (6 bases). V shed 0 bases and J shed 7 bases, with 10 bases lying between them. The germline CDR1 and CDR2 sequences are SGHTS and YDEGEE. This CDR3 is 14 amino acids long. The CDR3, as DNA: TGTGCCAGCAGCTTGGCGGGGGCGGGTGAAAAACTGTTTTTT. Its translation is CASSLAGAGEKLFF.

The CDR3, as DNA: TGTGCCAGCAGCAAGCTGGGGAGCCCCCATACCTTCTACGAGCAGTACTTC. This encodes CASSKLGSPHTFYEQYF. The rearrangement links TRBV21-1 to TRBJ2-7; TRBD2 reflects the table's D call only, with no check against the DNA. TRBV21-1 is a recognized pseudogene. The CDR3 loop spans 17 amino acids.

CDR3 in DNA: TGTGCCAGCAGTGACCACGTTGCAACTAATGAAAAACTGTTTTTT. Its translation: CASSDHVATNEKLFF. The genes are TRBV28 and TRBJ1-4, with D uncertain. The V gene lost 5 bases and the J gene lost 0 bases, with 10 bases spanning the gap. Germline V gene lookup returns CDR1 MDHEN and CDR2 SYDVKM. There are 15 residues in the CDR3.

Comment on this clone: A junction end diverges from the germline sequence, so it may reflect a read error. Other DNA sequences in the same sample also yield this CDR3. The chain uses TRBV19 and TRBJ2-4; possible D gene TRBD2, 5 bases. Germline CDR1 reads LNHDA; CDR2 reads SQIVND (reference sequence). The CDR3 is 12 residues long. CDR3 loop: CASSMTGIHRYF. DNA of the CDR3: TGTGCCAGTAGTATGACGGGGATCCATCGGTATTTC.

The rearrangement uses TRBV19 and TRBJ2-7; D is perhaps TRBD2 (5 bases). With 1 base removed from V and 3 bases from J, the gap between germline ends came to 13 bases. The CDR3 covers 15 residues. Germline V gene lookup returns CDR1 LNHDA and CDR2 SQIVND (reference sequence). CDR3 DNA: TGTGCCAGTAGTATAGGGTCGAGCGGTCTCTACGAGCAGTACTTC. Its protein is CASSIGSSGLYEQYF.

CDR3 bases: TGCGCCAGCAGCTTACAGGGGGGATCGGTGGACATTCAGTACTTC. Its protein product is CASSLQGGSVDIQYF. The chain has TRBV5-1 and TRBJ2-4, with 8 bases fitting TRBD1. The CDR3 has 15 residues. V was pared by 2 bases and J by 8 bases, with 9 bases of the junction left unmatched. Germline lookup yields CDR1 SGHRS and CDR2 YFSETQ. The entire variable domain, with the rest obtained from reference TRBV5-1 and TRBJ2-4, is as follows: KAGVTQTPRYLIKTRGQQVTLSCSPISGHRSVSWYQQTPGQGLQFLFEYFSETQRNKGNFPGRFSGRQFSNSRSEMNVSTLELGDSALYLCASSLQGGSVDIQYFGAGTRLSVL.

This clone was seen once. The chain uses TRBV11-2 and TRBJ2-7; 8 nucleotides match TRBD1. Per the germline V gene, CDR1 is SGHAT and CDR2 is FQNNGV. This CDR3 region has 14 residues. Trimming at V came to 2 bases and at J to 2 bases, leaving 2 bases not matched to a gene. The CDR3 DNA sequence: TGTGCCAGCAGCTTATTACAGGGGGCCTACGAGCAGTACTTC. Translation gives CASSLLQGAYEQYF.

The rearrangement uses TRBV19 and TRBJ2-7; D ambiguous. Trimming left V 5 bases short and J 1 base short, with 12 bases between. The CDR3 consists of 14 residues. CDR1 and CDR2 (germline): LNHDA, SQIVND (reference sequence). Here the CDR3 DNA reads TGTGCCAGTAGTGGAACCACCGGATCCTACGAGCAGTACTTC. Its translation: CASSGTTGSYEQYF.

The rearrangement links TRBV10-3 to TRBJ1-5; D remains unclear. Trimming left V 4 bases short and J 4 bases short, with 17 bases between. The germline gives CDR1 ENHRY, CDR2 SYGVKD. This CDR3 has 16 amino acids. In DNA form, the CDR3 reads TGTGCCATCAGTGCGACGCCGGAGGGAGATAATCAGCCCCAGCATTTT. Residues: CAISATPEGDNQPQHF.

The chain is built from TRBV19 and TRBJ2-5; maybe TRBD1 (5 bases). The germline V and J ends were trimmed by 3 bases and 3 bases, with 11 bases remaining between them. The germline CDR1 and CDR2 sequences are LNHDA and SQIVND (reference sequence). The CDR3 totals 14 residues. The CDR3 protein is CASSMGRGKETQYF. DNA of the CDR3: TGTGCCAGTAGTATGGGAAGGGGAAAAGAGACCCAGTACTTC.

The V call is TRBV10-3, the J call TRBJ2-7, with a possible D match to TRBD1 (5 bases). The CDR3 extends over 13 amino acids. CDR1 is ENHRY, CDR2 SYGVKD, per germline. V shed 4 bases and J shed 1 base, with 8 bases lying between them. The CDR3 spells CAISAGQSYEQYF. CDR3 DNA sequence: TGTGCCATCAGTGCCGGACAATCCTACGAGCAGTACTTC.

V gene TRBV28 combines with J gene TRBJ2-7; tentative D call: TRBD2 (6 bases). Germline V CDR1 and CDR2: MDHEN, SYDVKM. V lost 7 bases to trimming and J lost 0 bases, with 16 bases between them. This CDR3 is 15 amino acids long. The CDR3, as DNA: TGTGCCAGCACCTCTATCGGGAGAAGCTCCTACGAGCAGTACTTC. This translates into CASTSIGRSSYEQYF.

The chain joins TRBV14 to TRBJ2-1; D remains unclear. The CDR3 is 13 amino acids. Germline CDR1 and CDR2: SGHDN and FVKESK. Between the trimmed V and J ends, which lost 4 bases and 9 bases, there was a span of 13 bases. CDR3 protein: CASSPAGRGEQFF. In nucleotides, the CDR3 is TGTGCCAGCAGCCCCGCCGGCCGCGGTGAGCAGTTCTTC.

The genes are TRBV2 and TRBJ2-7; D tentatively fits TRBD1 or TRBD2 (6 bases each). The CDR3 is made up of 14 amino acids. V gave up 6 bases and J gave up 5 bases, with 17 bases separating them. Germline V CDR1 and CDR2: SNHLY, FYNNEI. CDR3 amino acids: CASRLGGLPHEQYF. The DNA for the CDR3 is TGTGCCAGCAGGCTAGGGGGACTGCCCCACGAGCAGTACTTC.